The source of this T cell receptor beta chain is a study of T cells in Graves' hyperthyroidism and ophthalmopathy. The V and J ends lost 2 bases and 0 bases respectively, with 17 bases between them. There are 17 residues in the CDR3. CDR1 and CDR2 (germline): ENHRY, SYGVKD. Amplification targeted TCR beta CDR3 regions from RNA transcripts. The TCR CDR3 was amplified in a first-round RT-PCR using the HTBI primer set. TCRdb used MiXCR to reprocess the multiplex PCR reads, holding one entry per CDR3 protein. This sample carries about 690,000 distinct CDR3 sequences, approximately 15% of them seen once, and the ten largest clones take roughly 16%. Only a few counts were recorded for this clonotype.

The chain is built from TRBV10-3 and TRBJ2-7; a weak D match, TRBD1 (5 bases). Sequenced input: blood. This clonotype originated in a man aged 50 to 59 with Graves' hyperthyroidism. CDR3: CAISEGVDRANSYEQYF. CDR3 bases: TGTGCCATCAGTGAGGGGGTAGACAGAGCGAACTCCTACGAGCAGTACTTC.